These 5 T cell receptor beta chains were all obtained from the same sample, sequenced in a study of T cells in Graves' hyperthyroidism and ophthalmopathy. Amplification yielded TCR beta CDR3 regions, with RNA transcripts as the source. A first-round RT-PCR of the TCR CDR3 used the HTBI primer set. From the multiplex PCR reads, TCRdb called clonotypes with MiXCR, one entry per CDR3 protein. The sample comprises 200,000 to 250,000 distinct CDR3 sequences, about a sixth of which are singletons, and under 35% rests with the top ten. Material: blood. All receptors come from a woman in her late teens or twenties with Graves' ophthalmopathy.

In this sample, this clonotype turned up many times. The chain carries TRBV3-1 and TRBJ2-4; 10 bases are a match to TRBD2. Germline CDR1 reads LGHDT; CDR2 reads YNNKEL (reference sequence). J lost 6 bases, V lost 4 bases, and 3 bases had no gene match. There are 14 residues in the CDR3. Here the CDR3 reads CASSRTSGLNIQYF. In nucleotides, the CDR3 is TGTGCCAGCAGCCGGACTAGCGGACTAAACATTCAGTACTTC.

This clonotype has at least ten counts. The CDR3 loop reads CASSFRQWGQTRSTYNEQFF. Here the CDR3 DNA reads TGCGCCAGCAGCTTCCGGCAGTGGGGTCAGACAAGGTCTACATACAATGAGCAGTTCTTC. The gene calls are TRBV5-1 and TRBJ2-1; no definite D call. Deletions cut 2 bases from V and 4 bases from J, with 28 bases between. Looked up from germline, CDR1 is SGHRS and CDR2 is YFSETQ. The CDR3 is made up of 20 amino acids.

The V and J genes are TRBV7-9 and TRBJ2-5; TRBD2 aligns across 11 bases. From germline, CDR1 is SEHNR and CDR2 FQNEAQ (reference sequence). The CDR3 contains 16 residues. J was trimmed by 0 bases and V by 3 bases; bases with no gene match: 3. The CDR3 loop reads CASSFTSGGYQETQYF. DNA for the CDR3: TGTGCCAGCAGCTTTACTAGCGGGGGATACCAAGAGACCCAGTACTTC.

This clonotype came up many times. V usage is TRBV6-1 and J usage is TRBJ1-5; a possible D gene is TRBD1 (6 bases). The CDR3 loop spans 14 amino acids. The germline V gene has CDR1 MNHNS and CDR2 SASEGT. V lost 8 bases and J 4 bases, leaving 15 bases between the germline ends. CDR3 loop: CASLQGMSNQPQHF. In DNA, the CDR3 is TGTGCCAGCCTACAGGGAATGAGTAATCAGCCCCAGCATTTT.

This clonotype was recorded a few times. The chain is built from TRBV7-2 and TRBJ2-6; no reliable D call. CDR1 is SGHTA and CDR2 is FQGNSA in the germline V gene. This CDR3 is built from 15 residues. Trimming shortened V by 5 bases and J by 1 base, and 9 bases separated the two germline ends. Written as DNA, the CDR3 is TGTGCCAGCAGCAGTAGGTCGTCTGGGGCCAACGTCCTGACTTTC. This translates into CASSSRSSGANVLTF.